This T cell receptor beta chain was profiled in a study of T cell responses to AZD1222 COVID-19 vaccine. Points from the study as a whole: Close to half of all spike-specific TCRs reportedly target regions of the variants that are unmutated. The donor cohort was predominantly white British with a female majority, and clonal diversity may have been underestimated. Spike was spanned by vaccine-associated CD4 TCRs, with dominance at 160-218 and 743-854.

The CDR3 runs to 15 residues. Unmatched junction bases numbered 5, after V lost 0 bases and J lost 6 bases. Germline CDR1 and CDR2: MNHEY and SMNVEV (reference sequence). With regard to this clone: What it binds is unknown.

Profiled with immunoSEQ multiplex PCR; TCRdb holds only in-frame clones, not every one. Seen here are approximately 150,000 clones, 85% to 90% observed once, and the top ten hold 4% to 5.5%. Researchers grouped second doses given at about 4 or about 12 weeks into one pool. V is TRBV27 and J is TRBJ1-2, with 9 bases identical to TRBD1. The specimen was peripheral blood, collected 28 days after the second AZD1222 dose. The receptor was isolated from an adult who received the AZD1222 COVID-19 vaccine. The CDR3 bases are TGTGCCAGCAGTTTATCTCCCGGGACAGGGAATGGCTACACCTTC. This translates into CASSLSPGTGNGYTF.